This TCR beta chain was captured in a study of long-term antiretroviral therapy in people with HIV. Researchers report immunoSEQ v3.0 was run at survey level. The repertoire was sequenced with immunoSEQ multiplex PCR; TCRdb's copy has only in-frame clones and lacks some. The sample contains around 36,000 clones, around 79% of which appear only once. Treatment for every participant with HIV took place in the United States. This clone was recorded once. The TCR was taken from a man aged 45-65 years with HIV. This specimen was unsorted PBMCs, taken 3 years after starting antiretroviral therapy.

Written as DNA, the CDR3 is TGTGCCTGGAGTCGGCAGGGATCAGGATTCGAGCAGTACTTC. It translates to CAWSRQGSGFEQYF. The rearrangement links TRBV30 to TRBJ2-7; TRBD1 is a possible D gene (5 bases). Trimming took off 2 bases at V and 6 bases at J, with 17 bases between the two ends. Germline V gene data show CDR1 as GTSNPN and CDR2 as SVGIG (reference sequence). The CDR3 runs to 14 residues.